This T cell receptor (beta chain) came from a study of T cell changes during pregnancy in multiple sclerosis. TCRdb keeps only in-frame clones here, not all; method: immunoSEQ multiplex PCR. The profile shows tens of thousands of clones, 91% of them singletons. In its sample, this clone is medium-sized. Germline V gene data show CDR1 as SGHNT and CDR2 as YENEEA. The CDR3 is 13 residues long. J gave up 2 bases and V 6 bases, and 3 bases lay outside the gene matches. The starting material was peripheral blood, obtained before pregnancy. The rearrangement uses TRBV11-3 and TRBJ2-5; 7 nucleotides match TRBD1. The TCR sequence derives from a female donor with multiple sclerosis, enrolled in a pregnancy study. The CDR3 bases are TGTGCCAGCAGTCGGGACAGTCAAGAGACCCAGTACTTC. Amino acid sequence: CASSRDSQETQYF.